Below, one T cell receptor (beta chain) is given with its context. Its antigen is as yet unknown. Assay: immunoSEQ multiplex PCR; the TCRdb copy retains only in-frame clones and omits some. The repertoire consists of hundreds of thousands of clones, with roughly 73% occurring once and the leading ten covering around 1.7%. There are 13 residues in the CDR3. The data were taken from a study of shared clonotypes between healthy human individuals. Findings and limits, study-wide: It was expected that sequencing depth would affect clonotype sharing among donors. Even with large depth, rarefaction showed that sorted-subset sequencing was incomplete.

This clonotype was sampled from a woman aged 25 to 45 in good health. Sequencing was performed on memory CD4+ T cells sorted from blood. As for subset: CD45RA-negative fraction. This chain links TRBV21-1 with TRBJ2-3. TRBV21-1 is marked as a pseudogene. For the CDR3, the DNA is TGTGCCAGCAGCAAAGCTTTCACAGATACGCAGTATTTT. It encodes CASSKAFTDTQYF.